This TCR beta chain was captured by sequencing in a study of cytomegalovirus exposure and HLA in healthy donors. Whole-study results and caveats: A missense DCLRE1C variant was associated with V- and J-gene trimming of TCR beta chains in a later analysis, and an independent cohort replicated the association. Reported performance of the classifier showed diagnosis of cytomegalovirus status with high specificity and sensitivity. A later examination showed that TCR association rates differed by HLA locus, with DRB1 most and HLA-C fewest.

Germline trimming cut 1 base from V and 2 bases from J; bases unmatched to any gene: 8. Germline V gene data show CDR1 as LGHNT and CDR2 as FRNRAP. This CDR3 spans 17 amino acids. To note about this clone: Its specificity is unknown.

The PCR made use of 60 Vbeta and 13 Jbeta primers. Data came from immunoSEQ multiplex PCR; TCRdb stores just in-frame clones and leaves some out. The data show tens of thousands of clones, 6.5% to 8% seen once. This chain joins TRBV12-5 and TRBJ2-3; 8 bases are a match to TRBD2. The sequencing input was PBMCs. This receptor was taken from a man between 45 and 60 years old in good health and CMV-seronegative. The CDR3 DNA follows: TGTGCTAGTGGTTTGGGGCGAGCGGGGGTTTCCACAGATACGCAGTATTTT. It encodes CASGLGRAGVSTDTQYF.